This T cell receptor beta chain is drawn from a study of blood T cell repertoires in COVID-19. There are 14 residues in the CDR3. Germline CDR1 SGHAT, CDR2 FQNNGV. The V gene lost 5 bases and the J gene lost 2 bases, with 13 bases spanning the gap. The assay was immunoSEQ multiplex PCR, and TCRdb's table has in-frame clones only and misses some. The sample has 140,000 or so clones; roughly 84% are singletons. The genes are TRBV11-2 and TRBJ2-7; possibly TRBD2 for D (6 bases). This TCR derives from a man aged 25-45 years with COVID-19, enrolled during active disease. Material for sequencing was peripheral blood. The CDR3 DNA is TGTGCCAGCAGCCCAGGGACTTACACCTACGAGCAGTACTTC. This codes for CASSPGTYTYEQYF.